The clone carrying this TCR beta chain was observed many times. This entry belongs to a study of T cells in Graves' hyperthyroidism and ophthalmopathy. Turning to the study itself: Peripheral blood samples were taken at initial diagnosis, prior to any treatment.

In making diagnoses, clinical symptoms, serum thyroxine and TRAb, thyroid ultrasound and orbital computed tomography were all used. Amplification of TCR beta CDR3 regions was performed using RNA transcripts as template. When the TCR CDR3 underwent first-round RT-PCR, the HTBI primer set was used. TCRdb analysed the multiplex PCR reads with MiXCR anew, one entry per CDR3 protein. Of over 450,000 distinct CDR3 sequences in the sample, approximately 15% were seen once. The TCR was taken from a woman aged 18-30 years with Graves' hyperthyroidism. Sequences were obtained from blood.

CDR3 region: CASSLLAGGGELFF. CDR3 bases: TGTGCCAGCAGTTTACTGGCGGGAGGCGGGGAGCTGTTTTTT. The V and J genes are TRBV27 and TRBJ2-2, with 8 positions matching TRBD2. J was trimmed by 7 bases and V by 2 bases; bases with no gene match: 3. The CDR3 extends over 14 amino acids. Germline V gives CDR1 MNHEY, CDR2 SMNVEV (reference sequence).